One TCR beta chain is described in this entry. Its antigen is not known. The germline V gene has CDR1 MGHDK and CDR2 SYGVNS. V was cut by 7 bases and J by 2 bases, with 10 bases left in between. CDR3 length: 13 residues. With a J-beta primer mix and a sample-barcoded 5' primer, a second PCR ran roughly 6 to 12 cycles. Every cDNA molecule carried a tag from a template-switch adaptor bearing 12 random nucleotides. From the 5' RACE reads, TCRdb called clonotypes with MiXCR, one entry per CDR3 protein. This table has approximately 850,000 distinct CDR3 sequences, around 43% appearing once. This sample is drawn from a study of blood T cells in healthy people across ages. Study outcomes and limitations: Shifts in expanded clonotypes may have been confounded by donor CMV status, which was unknown. Leaving the PBMCs unsorted stopped any conclusive comparison of naive versus antigen-experienced cells.

The chain uses TRBV25-1 and TRBJ2-3; possible D gene TRBD2, 6 bases. The receptor was derived from a man in his fifties or sixties in good health. Source material: blood. The CDR3 loop reads CASKRGLTDTQYF. The CDR3 DNA follows: TGTGCCAGCAAACGGGGACTCACAGATACGCAGTATTTT.